Listed here are 10 T cell receptor beta chains from one sample, sequenced in a study of blood T cell repertoires in COVID-19. TCRdb's table, derived via immunoSEQ multiplex PCR, lists solely in-frame clones and lacks some. The sample carries 350,000 to 500,000 clones, around nine tenths recorded once. The source material was PBMCs or T cells enriched from blood (not recorded which). The receptors were sampled from a woman aged 18-29 years who had been exposed to COVID-19.

About this clone itself: Distinct nucleotide sequences in the sample also encode this CDR3. The chain joins TRBV7-9 to TRBJ2-7, with a weak D call TRBD1 (6 bases). The CDR3 loop spans 14 amino acids. Per the germline V gene, CDR1 is SEHNR and CDR2 is FQNEAQ (reference sequence). Trimming stripped 1 base from V and 0 bases from J, with 7 bases between. The CDR3 protein is CASSLVGGSYEQYF. For the CDR3, the DNA is TGTGCCAGCAGCTTAGTAGGGGGCTCCTACGAGCAGTACTTC.

V usage is TRBV6-1 and J usage is TRBJ1-5, with D possibly being TRBD1 (5 bases). Germline V gene data show CDR1 as MNHNS and CDR2 as SASEGT. V dropped 2 bases and J dropped 1 base, with 9 bases sitting between them. The CDR3 covers 15 residues. The CDR3 loop is CASSEYRQSNQPQHF. CDR3 nucleotide sequence: TGTGCCAGCAGTGAATACCGACAGAGCAATCAGCCCCAGCATTTT.

The CDR3 loop is CAISEPPGTEAFF. CDR3 DNA: TGTGCCATCAGTGAGCCACCGGGGACTGAAGCTTTCTTT. V gene TRBV10-3 combines with J gene TRBJ1-1, with D hard to call. CDR1 and CDR2 from the germline V gene are ENHRY and SYGVKD. V gave up 2 bases and J gave up 5 bases, with 9 bases separating them. CDR3 length: 13 amino acids.

This sequence joins TRBV7-3 and TRBJ2-4, with D maybe TRBD1 (5 bases). Germline values: CDR1 SGHTA, CDR2 FQGTGA. The V gene lost 7 bases and the J gene lost 0 bases, with 19 bases spanning the gap. This CDR3 region has 17 residues. CDR3 loop: CASTHLGQVIAKNIQYF. The CDR3 DNA is TGTGCCAGCACCCATCTGGGGCAAGTGATAGCCAAAAACATTCAGTACTTC.

This sequence joins TRBV25-1 and TRBJ1-5, with D perhaps TRBD1 (5 bases). Germline V gene sequence: CDR1 MGHDK, CDR2 SYGVNS. The CDR3 consists of 13 residues. Trimming stripped 8 bases from V and 7 bases from J, with 15 bases between. The CDR3 is CASRDGGEQPQHF. The CDR3 DNA follows: TGTGCCAGCCGGGACGGGGGGGAGCAGCCCCAGCATTTT. The full variable domain, rest sourced from reference TRBV25-1 and TRBJ1-5, is EADIYQTPRYLVIGTGKKITLECSQTMGHDKMYWYQQDPGMELHLIHYSYGVNSTEKGDLSSESTVSRIRTEHFPLTLESARPSHTSQYLCASRDGGEQPQHFGDGTRLSIL.

The CDR3 DNA reads TGCGCCAGCAGCTCCGGGACAGGGAGCACAGATACGCAGTATTTT. Protein: CASSSGTGSTDTQYF. This chain uses TRBV10-2 with TRBJ2-3; 9 nucleotides align to TRBD1. The germline V gene has CDR1 WSHSY and CDR2 SAAADI. The ends lost 6 bases at V and 0 bases at J; junction bases unmatched: 4. There are 15 residues in the CDR3.

The CDR3 DNA follows: TGTGCCAGCAGCAAAAAGCGCCACCGGGACAGGACTTTTCGGTTCTTC. Translated: CASSKKRHRDRTFRFF. The chain employs TRBV21-1 and TRBJ2-1; the table's D call TRBD1 went unverified against the DNA. TRBV21-1 is flagged as a pseudogene. There are 16 residues in the CDR3.

The chain has TRBV2 and TRBJ2-7, with D maybe TRBD1 (6 bases). This CDR3 region has 14 residues. Trimming pared 6 bases from V and 1 base from J, leaving 13 bases between. Germline V CDR1 and CDR2: SNHLY, FYNNEI. CDR3 sequence reads: CASRADRISYEQYF. The CDR3 DNA is TGTGCCAGCAGGGCCGACAGGATATCCTACGAGCAGTACTTC. The full variable domain, its missing parts supplied by reference TRBV2 and TRBJ2-7, is EPEVTQTPSHQVTQMGQEVILRCVPISNHLYFYWYRQILGQKVEFLVSFYNNEISEKSEIFDDQFSVERPDGSNFTLKIRSTKLEDSAMYFCASRADRISYEQYFGPGTRLTVT.

The chain carries TRBV28 and TRBJ2-1, with TRBD2 identical over 8 bases. The junction had 8 bases not matched to a gene; V was cut back by 6 bases and J by 1 base. Germline assignment: CDR1 MDHEN and CDR2 SYDVKM. This CDR3 is built from 16 residues. Written as DNA, the CDR3 is TGTGCCAGCAGACTTTTGGCGGGGGGATCCTACAATGAGCAGTTCTTC. This sequence encodes CASRLLAGGSYNEQFF.

The V gene is TRBV3-1 (or the pseudogene TRBV3-2), the J gene TRBJ2-5; a possible D gene is TRBD2 (7 bases). The length of the CDR3 is 13 residues. Germline values: CDR1 LGHDT, CDR2 YNNKEL (reference sequence). Trimming took 5 bases from V and 5 from J, leaving 12 bases between them. CDR3 sequence reads: CASSEGGGETQYF. The CDR3 DNA is TGTGCCAGCAGCGAGGGAGGGGGTGAGACCCAGTACTTC.